This is a list of T cell receptor beta chains from one sample in a study of regulatory T cells in long-lasting Graves disease. Via MiXCR, TCRdb re-called the multiplex PCR reads, giving one row per CDR3 protein. Of some 220,000 distinct CDR3 sequences listed, around 20% are singletons. This sample also appeared in a second study, on T cells in Graves' hyperthyroidism and ophthalmopathy.

This specimen consisted of peripheral blood mononuclear cells (PBMCs), obtained at new diagnosis, from a patient treated with antithyroid drugs. These TCRs come from a woman aged 25 to 39 with Graves disease. Both conserved end residues are part of each CDR3. A D gene is named only where the DNA matches it firmly. Not all rows give a size; the values are once, few, many and, for expanded clones, a class.

>NA|many|TRBJ2-5|TRBV25-1
TGTGCCAGCAGTGATCTTGGGACCCAGTACTTC
CASSDLGTQYF
>NA|many|TRBJ1-4|TRBV2
TGTGCCAGCAGGAACAGGGCACAGAATGAAAAACTGTTTTTT
CASRNRAQNEKLFF
>TRBD1|NA|TRBJ1-4|TRBV28
TGTGCCAGCAGTCCAGGGACAGGGGGCCATGAAAAACTGTTTTTT
CASSPGTGGHEKLFF
>TRBD1|NA|TRBJ1-4|TRBV5-5
TGTGCCAGCAGCTTAGGAGGGGGCGCGGGTAATGAAAAACTGTTTTTT
CASSLGGGAGNEKLFF
>NA|NA|TRBJ2-1|TRBV7-9
TGTGCCAGCAGCTCGTGGGAGACAGGCAATGAGCAGTTCTTC
CASSSWETGNEQFF
>NA|NA|TRBJ2-1|TRBV5-1
TGCGCCAGCAGCTTGGGGTCGGGGTTTAGCTCCTACAATGAGCAGTTCTTC
CASSLGSGFSSYNEQFF
>NA|few|TRBJ1-1|TRBV7-9
TGTGCCAGCCTATGGACGGCGAACACTGAAGCTTTCTTT
CASLWTANTEAFF
>NA|many|TRBJ2-7|TRBV6-2/TRBV6-3
TGTGCCAGCAGTTACGCCTTGGGGGTCGGGGGACTCTACGAGCAGTACTTC
CASSYALGVGGLYEQYF
>NA|once|TRBJ2-3|TRBV7-3
TGTGCCAGCAGCTCAACGGCCTCAGTTGGAGCTAGCACAGATACGCAGTATTTT
CASSSTASVGASTDTQYF
>NA|many|TRBJ1-5|TRBV12-3/TRBV12-4
TGTGCCAGCAGTTCAGTGGGGAGGGGGAATCAGCCCCAGCATTTT
CASSSVGRGNQPQHF
>NA|many|TRBJ1-5|TRBV6-4
TGTGCCAGCAGTGAAGTCGGCAGCCAGAATCAGCCCCAGCATTTT
CASSEVGSQNQPQHF
>TRBD1|many|TRBJ2-3|TRBV28
TGTGCCAGCAGGACGGGACAGGCCCCAGATACGCAGTATTTT
CASRTGQAPDTQYF
>NA|many|TRBJ1-2|TRBV4-1
TGCGCCAGCAGCCTCCCGGGGGGGGCGCGGGGCTACACCTTC
CASSLPGGARGYTF
>NA|many|TRBJ1-4|TRBV18
TGTGCCAGCTCACCACGGAACAGCCCTGTTGCAACTAATGAAAAACTGTTTTTT
CASSPRNSPVATNEKLFF
>TRBD2|many|TRBJ2-1|TRBV6-1
TGTGCCAGCTCTAGTTGGCGGGGGGGCGGGAATGAGCAGTTCTTC
CASSSWRGGGNEQFF
>TRBD2|NA|TRBJ2-3|TRBV2
TGTGCCAGCACCCTTGGGACTAGCCCAGATACGCAGTATTTT
CASTLGTSPDTQYF
>NA|many|TRBJ1-1|TRBV20-1
TGCAGTGCTAGAGATGACCGACTCACTGAAGCTTTCTTT
CSARDDRLTEAFF
>NA|many|TRBJ1-4|TRBV20-1
TGCAGTGCTAGGAGGTCGGGAGCGAAAAATGAAAAACTGTTTTTT
CSARRSGAKNEKLFF
>NA|many|TRBJ1-6|TRBV6-1
TGTGCCAGCAGGGCCCGGGGACGGTATAATTCACCCCTCCACTTT
CASRARGRYNSPLHF
>NA|few|TRBJ2-5|TRBV5-4
TGTGCCAGCAGCTTGGACCGTCCTGAGACCCAGTACTTC
CASSLDRPETQYF
>NA|many|TRBJ1-3|TRBV29-1
TGCAGCGCCTCCAGGGGCAACTCTGGAAACACCATATATTTT
CSASRGNSGNTIYF
>TRBD1|many|TRBJ1-2|TRBV5-1
TGCGCCAGCAGCGTGACAGGGGAAGGCTACACCTTC
CASSVTGEGYTF
>NA|many|TRBJ1-1|TRBV7-8
TGTGCCAGCAGTCGGGACACGAACACTGAAGCTTTCTTT
CASSRDTNTEAFF
>NA|many|TRBJ1-2|TRBV6-5
TGTGCCAGCAGTTACATGGGTGGCTACACCTTC
CASSYMGGYTF
>TRBD2|many|TRBJ2-1|TRBV2
TGTGCCAGCAGTGAACTAGCGGGGGGGAATGAGCAGTTCTTC
CASSELAGGNEQFF
>NA|few|TRBJ1-2|TRBV4-1
TGCGCCAGCAGCCAAGGCCCCCGGCAGAGGTTAAACTATGGCTACACCTTC
CASSQGPRQRLNYGYTF
>TRBD1|NA|TRBJ1-5|TRBV12-3/TRBV12-4
TGTGCCAGCAGTCAGGGGGCGGTCAATCAGCCCCAGCATTTT
CASSQGAVNQPQHF
>TRBD2|NA|TRBJ2-2|TRBV7-2
TGTGCCAGCATGTCAGCGGGAGGGCCCACCGGGGAGCTGTTTTTT
CASMSAGGPTGELFF
>NA|NA|TRBJ2-1|TRBV7-9
TGTGCCAGCAGTGAGAGCACTAGCCCAAACAATGAGCAGTTCTTC
CASSESTSPNNEQFF